Below, 15 T cell receptor beta chains from the same sample are listed, as sequenced in a study of T cell repertoires in cytomegalovirus infection. TCRdb re-derived calls from the reads in MiXCR, one entry per CDR3 protein. The sample records about 490,000 distinct CDR3 sequences, 26% being singletons. The sequenced sample was PBMCs. The receptors originated from a human donor in good health (CMV status not recorded). Some clones in this sample may be carry-over from other donors' samples.

J is TRBJ2-5 and V is TRBV29-1; 9 bases align to TRBD1. Germline-derived CDR1 and CDR2 are SQVTM and ANQGSEA. J gave up 4 bases and V 7 bases, and 7 bases lay outside the gene matches. CDR3 size: 13 residues. CDR3 sequence reads: CSGGTGWGETQYF. In DNA form, the CDR3 reads TGCAGCGGCGGGACAGGGTGGGGAGAGACCCAGTACTTC. Complete variable domain (other parts from reference TRBV29-1 and TRBJ2-5): SAVISQKPSRDICQRGTSLTIQCQVDSQVTMMFWYRQQPGQSLTLIATANQGSEATYESGFVIDKFPISRPNLTFSTLTVSNMSPEDSSIYLCSGGTGWGETQYFGPGTRLLVL.

CDR3 sequence: CASCSRAYNEQFF. Written as DNA, the CDR3 is TGTGCCAGCTGCTCGAGGGCCTACAATGAGCAGTTCTTC. The rearrangement joins TRBV12-3 or TRBV12-4 to TRBJ2-1, with a weak D call TRBD2 (5 bases). CDR3 size: 13 residues. V was cut by 8 bases and J by 2 bases, with 10 bases left in between.

This clonotype was seen ten or more times. The J gene is TRBJ1-1, the V gene TRBV28; D gene ambiguous. The CDR3 has 15 residues. CDR1 MDHEN and CDR2 SYDVKM come from the germline V gene. Between the trimmed V and J ends, which lost 6 bases and 3 bases, there was a span of 17 bases. For the CDR3, the DNA is TGTGCCAGCAGCCCTGGGCTGCGCCGGGACACTGAAGCTTTCTTT. Protein sequence: CASSPGLRRDTEAFF.

This clonotype was seen more than once but under ten times. V usage is TRBV6-2 or TRBV6-3 and J usage is TRBJ2-2; 7 positions match TRBD1. Per germline, CDR1 MNHEY and CDR2 SVGEGT. J gave up 2 bases and V 6 bases, and 9 bases lay outside the gene matches. The CDR3 loop spans 16 amino acids. Here the CDR3 DNA reads TGTGCCAGCAGCGGACAGGCGACTTCCAACACCGGGGAGCTGTTTTTT. It is translated as CASSGQATSNTGELFF.

The gene calls are TRBV28 and TRBJ1-1, with a weak D call TRBD1 (5 bases). Between the trimmed V and J ends, which lost 8 bases and 10 bases, there was a span of 26 bases. The CDR3 consists of 15 residues. Germline values: CDR1 MDHEN, CDR2 SYDVKM. CDR3 coding DNA: TGTGCCAGCGGATCCGGGACGCAAACCCTTCGAGGAGCTTTCTTT. Protein product: CASGSGTQTLRGAFF.

This clonotype was seen more than once but under ten times. The V gene is TRBV7-6, the J gene TRBJ2-1; TRBD2 matches 10 bases. CDR3 length: 15 residues. V lost 3 bases, J lost 5 bases, and 4 bases stayed unmatched. Germline V gives CDR1 SGHVS, CDR2 FNYEAQ. The CDR3 bases are TGTGCCAGCAGCTTCGGACTAGCGGCCGACAATGAGCAGTTCTTC. As protein: CASSFGLAADNEQFF.

This clonotype has a count of ten or more. This sequence joins TRBV7-8 and TRBJ1-1; the match to TRBD1 covers 8 bases. The germline V gene encodes CDR1 SGHVS and CDR2 FQNEAQ. The CDR3 has 17 amino acids. The junction had 15 bases not matched to a gene; V was cut back by 5 bases and J by 4 bases. CDR3 region: CASSPTLRTGLSTEAFF. The CDR3 nucleotides read TGTGCCAGCAGCCCAACTCTCCGGACAGGGCTGAGCACTGAAGCTTTCTTT.

The chain is built from TRBV28 and TRBJ2-1; perhaps TRBD1 as D (7 bases). The length of the CDR3 is 12 residues. Germline V gives CDR1 MDHEN, CDR2 SYDVKM. The germline V and J ends were trimmed by 7 bases and 14 bases, with 18 bases remaining between them. CDR3 in DNA: TGTGCCAGCACTTCTACGGACAGGAGGGAGTTCTTC. This codes for CASTSTDRREFF.

This clonotype was observed a few times. V usage is TRBV12-3 or TRBV12-4 and J usage is TRBJ2-7; 7 bases map to TRBD2. This CDR3 spans 15 amino acids. With 5 bases clipped from V and 0 bases from J, the junction kept 7 bases outside the gene matches. The CDR3 reads CASSALAPISYEQYF. The CDR3, as DNA: TGTGCCAGCAGTGCACTAGCGCCTATCTCCTACGAGCAGTACTTC.

V and J are TRBV2 and TRBJ2-5; D uncertain. V gave up 11 bases and J gave up 5 bases, with 15 bases separating them. The CDR3 consists of 12 residues. The germline gives CDR1 SNHLY, CDR2 FYNNEI. CDR3 coding DNA: TGTGCCGGTATGCGGCTGGGCGAGACCCAGTACTTC. Its translation is CAGMRLGETQYF.

This clonotype came up a few times. The chain is built from TRBV24-1 and TRBJ2-1, with 11 nucleotides matching TRBD1. The CDR3 runs 16 residues. V was clipped by 4 bases and J by 2 bases; unmatched bases: 3. Germline V CDR1 and CDR2: KGHDR, SFDVKD. For the CDR3, the DNA is TGTGCCACCAGTGACCCGGACAGGGGGCCCTACAATGAGCAGTTCTTC. Translating gives CATSDPDRGPYNEQFF.

This clonotype was found a few times. The chain carries TRBV12-3 or TRBV12-4 and TRBJ2-5, with D possibly TRBD2 on 5 matching bases. V lost 5 bases and J 7 bases, leaving 32 bases between the germline ends. This CDR3 is built from 19 residues. The CDR3 DNA follows: TGTGCCAGCAGTCACGTCCCCCTAAGGGCCGCCAGTCGGGAAGGGACCCAGTACTTC. It specifies CASSHVPLRAASREGTQYF.

The sample holds many counts of this clonotype. This chain uses TRBV7-2 with TRBJ1-2, with a possible D match to TRBD1 (6 bases). CDR3 size: 15 residues. Trimming removed 5 bases at V and 4 bases at J, with 17 bases between. CDR1 is SGHTA and CDR2 is FQGNSA in the germline V gene. The CDR3 sequence: CASSPRQAGGYGYTF. In DNA form, the CDR3 reads TGTGCCAGCAGCCCACGACAGGCCGGGGGCTATGGCTACACCTTC. The full variable domain, rest sourced from reference TRBV7-2 and TRBJ1-2, is GAGVSQSPSNKVTEKGKDVELRCDPISGHTALYWYRQSLGQGLEFLIYFQGNSAPDKSGLPSDRFSAERTGGSVSTLTIQRTQQEDSAVYLCASSPRQAGGYGYTFGSGTRLTVV.

The chain couples TRBV5-1 to TRBJ2-7, with D maybe TRBD1 (6 bases). The CDR3 is 14 amino acids. The V and J ends lost 0 bases and 6 bases respectively, with 13 bases between them. The V gene's germline CDR1 is SGHRS and CDR2 YFSETQ. CDR3 protein: CASSLGDLGGEQYV. The CDR3 coding sequence is TGCGCCAGCAGCTTGGGCGACCTAGGGGGCGAGCAGTACGTC.

The CDR3, as DNA: TGTGCCAGTCGTCCCTCCGGGACAGCATATGAAGCTTTCTTT. This codes for CASRPSGTAYEAFF. The chain links TRBV19 to TRBJ1-1, with 7 bases matching TRBD1. Germline trimming cut 8 bases from V and 7 bases from J; bases unmatched to any gene: 13. There are 14 residues in the CDR3. Germline CDR1 and CDR2: LNHDA and SQIVND (reference sequence).